The entry below describes one T cell receptor beta chain. Which antigen it targets is not known. These data come from a study of T cells expressing NK-cell markers (dated by TCRdb to about 2020). For the study in its entirety: TCR beta-chain repertoires were profiled in sorted CD3+CD56+NKG2C+, CD3+CD56+NKG2C- and CD3+CD56-NKG2C+ T-cell subsets from several donors. Among the eight sequenced donors, only one was HCMV-seronegative, while the other seven were HCMV-seropositive. Randomly selected healthy volunteers, three men and five women, were used as the eight sequenced donors. Libraries were sequenced as 2 x 150 bp reads on Illumina HiSeq 2000/2500, MiSeq or NextSeq. General study outcomes and caveats: Whether the expanded NKG2C-expressing T cell clones were specific for HCMV antigens was left unclear. Those dominant clonotypes were again the most abundant among CD3+CD56-NKG2C+ cells in four donors, at roughly 25-60.1%. In six donors, the dominant CD3+CD56+NKG2C+ clonotypes were among the top 10 CD8+ clonotypes and accounted for about 1.0-7.0% of CD8+ T cells.

For CDR1 and CDR2, the germline V gene lists MDHEN and SYDVKM. There are 15 amino acids in the CDR3, from cysteine to phenylalanine inclusive. DNA for this receptor is not on file. To determine HCMV serostatus, a commercial ELISA kit was used to detect HCMV-specific IgG in serum. Ficoll density gradient centrifugation was used to isolate peripheral blood mononuclear cells from blood. Data came from an Illumina HiSeq 2000. 5'RACE template switching, by which a universal primer site and unique molecular identifiers were added, was used to make TCR beta cDNA libraries. Synthesis of cDNA was primed from the TCR beta constant segment and was followed by two consecutive PCR amplification steps. The authors processed their data as follows. MIGEC handled demultiplexing of the reads and grouping by UMI, while MiTCR was used to assemble and quantify clonotypes. To exclude erroneous sequences, only TCR cDNA sequences supported by at least two reads were retained. The tcR package was used for downstream repertoire analysis, with clonotypes matched between fractions based on CDR3 nucleotide sequence plus V segment. VDJmatch was used to annotate antigen specificity against VDJdb, with one amino acid substitution in CDR3 permitted. TCRdb reprocessed the reads, so every CDR3 protein sequence counts as one entry and DNA is not shown. What appears here as the V and J calls and clone size reflects TCRdb's work, not the paper's. This specimen's table enumerates 500,000 to 700,000 distinct CDR3 sequences. Of the sample, approximately 3.6% falls within the top ten clones.

The TCR sequence derives from a man younger than 30 in good health. Donor details come from another sample of the same person, matched by shared clones. Input material: blood T cells: a sorted CD56 or NKG2C T cell subset, CD4+ or CD8+ T cells, or bulk PBMC T cells (not recorded which). The chain couples TRBV28 to TRBJ2-1; the TRBD1 assignment by TCRdb is unverifiable without DNA. The CDR3 protein sequence reads: CASSKSGGAGNEQFF. The CDR3, completed at both ends by the reference TRBV28 and TRBJ2-1 genes, gives the full variable domain DVKVTQSSRYLVKRTGEKVFLECVQDMDHENMFWYRQDPGLGLRLIYFSYDVKMKEKGDIPEGYSVSREKKERFSLILESASTNQTSMYLCASSKSGGAGNEQFFGPGTRLTVL.